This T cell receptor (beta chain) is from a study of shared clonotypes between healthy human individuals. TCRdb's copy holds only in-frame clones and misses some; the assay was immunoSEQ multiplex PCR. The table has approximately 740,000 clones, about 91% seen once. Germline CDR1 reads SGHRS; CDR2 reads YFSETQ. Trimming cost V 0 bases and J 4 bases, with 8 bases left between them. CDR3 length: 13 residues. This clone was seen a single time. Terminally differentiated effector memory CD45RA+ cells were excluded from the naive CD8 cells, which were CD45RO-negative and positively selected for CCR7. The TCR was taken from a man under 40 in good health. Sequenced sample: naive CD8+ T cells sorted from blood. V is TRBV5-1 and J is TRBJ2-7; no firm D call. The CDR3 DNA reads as TGCGCCAGCAGCTTGGTTTCGGATTACGAGCAGTACTTC. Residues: CASSLVSDYEQYF.